This T cell receptor beta chain came from a study of cytomegalovirus exposure and HLA in healthy donors. Broader study findings: Associated with HLA alleles at 0.05 false discovery rate in a later analysis were about 17,000 TCR beta sequences. Both high specificity and high sensitivity reportedly marked the classifier's diagnosis of cytomegalovirus status.

Concerning this clone itself: Its antigen remains unidentified.

Germline-derived CDR1 and CDR2 are MRHNA and SNTAGT. The CDR3 contains 15 residues. V shed 4 bases, J shed 5 bases, and the junction held 5 bases outside the gene matches. PCR primers comprised 60 Vbeta and 13 Jbeta primers. In the study's own analysis: Roughly 11 million shared chains were among some 75 million unique TCR beta chains counted in a later analysis. Sequencing was performed with immunoSEQ multiplex PCR; in TCRdb, only in-frame clones are kept and a portion is missing. D and trimming come from the DNA, and the V and J calls and clone size come from that table. The sample contains about 160,000 clones, almost 80% of which appear only once.

V and J are TRBV6-4 and TRBJ1-4, with 9 nucleotides matching TRBD1. The sample comprised PBMCs. This receptor was identified in a woman between 50 and 59 years old in good health and CMV-seropositive. CDR3 residues: CASSASGTGNEKLFF. As DNA, the CDR3 is TGTGCCAGCAGTGCCTCCGGGACAGGGAATGAAAAACTGTTTTTT.